This paragraph covers one TCR beta chain sequence. TCRdb keeps only in-frame clones here, not all; method: immunoSEQ multiplex PCR. The sample carries some 640,000 clones, more than 70% recorded once. These data originate in a study of shared T cell receptors in the human thymus. The length of the CDR3 is 10 residues. Germline V lookup: CDR1 SNHLY, CDR2 FYNNEI. Trimming removed 8 bases from V and 9 bases from J, with 10 bases in between. These data are also associated with another study on human thymus T cells. That work states: Thymic resections from corrective heart surgery supplied the tissue. Within thymic and blood repertoires, V and J gene usage appeared to be biased. Related work showed strongly overlapping thymic repertoires across unrelated individuals.

The sample taken for sequencing was thymocytes. The TCR sequence derives from a boy less than two years old with a congenital heart defect. This rearrangement joins TRBV2 to TRBJ2-5; tentatively, D is TRBD1 (5 bases). CDR3 residues: CASHSRAQYF. The CDR3 DNA follows: TGTGCCAGCCATTCCAGGGCCCAGTACTTC.